This T cell receptor (beta chain) is drawn from a study of T-cell reconstitution after alpha-beta-depleted transplantation in children. This clonotype came up a few times. Unique molecular identifiers were built into the TCRbeta library. TCRdb passed the PCR reads through MiXCR, listing each CDR3 protein once. The sample lists roughly 300,000 distinct CDR3 sequences, about 9.3% occurring once. In germline, CDR1 is SGHAT, CDR2 FQNNGV. The CDR3 consists of 16 residues. V lost 6 bases and J lost 5; bases outside the gene matches: 14. The receptor was derived from a human donor who donated a stem cell graft to a child with acute lymphoblastic leukemia. The rearrangement uses TRBV11-2 and TRBJ2-5; TRBD1 matches 8 bases. The specimen was PBMCs from the stem cell graft donor, collected from the stem cell graft. The CDR3 nucleotides read TGTGCCAGCAGTCCTATTCCAGGGGGCGCGAGGGAGACCCAGTACTTC. Translated, it gives CASSPIPGGARETQYF. The full variable domain, its missing parts supplied by reference TRBV11-2 and TRBJ2-5, is EAGVAQSPRYKIIEKRQSVAFWCNPISGHATLYWYQQILGQGPKLLIQFQNNGVVDDSQLPKDRFSAERLKGVDSTLKIQPAKLEDSAVYLCASSPIPGGARETQYFGPGTRLLVL.